The clone carrying this TCR beta chain was recorded at least ten times. Researchers took RNA transcripts and amplified the TCR beta CDR3 regions from them. HTBI primers were used for first-round RT-PCR of the TCR CDR3. MiXCR was run by TCRdb on the multiplex PCR reads, yielding one entry per CDR3 protein. The sample includes under 750,000 distinct CDR3 sequences, around 20% of them seen just once. The sample originates from a study of T cells in Graves' hyperthyroidism and ophthalmopathy. Input material: blood. The TCR comes from a woman aged 45-59 years with Graves' hyperthyroidism that later progressed to Graves' ophthalmopathy.

In DNA form, the CDR3 reads TGTGCCAGCAGCCGAGGTGGGGGCTTGCCGACCTACGAGCAGTACTTC. It yields the protein CASSRGGGLPTYEQYF. The V and J genes are TRBV11-1 and TRBJ2-7, with D possibly matching TRBD1 (6 bases). Between the trimmed V and J ends, which lost 5 bases and 2 bases, there was a span of 19 bases. This CDR3 region has 16 residues. The germline V gene encodes CDR1 SGHAT and CDR2 FQDESV (reference sequence).